This TCR beta chain was obtained from a study of shared clonotypes between healthy human individuals. Study-wide context: The people who gave samples were a couple of women and a few men aged 18 to 49. Per donor, three plates held CD4 naive cells, three held CD4 memory, two held CD8 naive and one held CD8 memory. General study results and limits: For naive CD4 cells, approximately 4.8% of clonotypes were shared across a handful of donors.

About this clone itself: The target antigen is unknown.

On sorted subsets, replicate PCRs used roughly 190 ng DNA, or 30,000 or so T cell genomes. The repertoire was sequenced with immunoSEQ multiplex PCR; TCRdb's copy has only in-frame clones and lacks some. The sample yields some 120,000 clones, about 71% seen once. The CDR3 length is 16 residues. After removal of 0 bases from V and 5 bases from J, the junction contained 8 bases not matched to a gene. CDR1 MGHRA and CDR2 YSYEKL come from the germline V gene. The receptor was isolated from a woman younger than 45 in good health. This chain joins TRBV4-1 and TRBJ2-5; 8 nucleotides agree with TRBD2. Sample: memory CD8+ T cells sorted from blood. Specified subset: CD45RO+ cells pooled with CCR7-negative TemRA cells. The DNA for the CDR3 is TGCGCCAGCAGCCAAGAGGGACTAGGGGCCCGGGAGACCCAGTACTTC. Protein: CASSQEGLGARETQYF.